This T cell receptor beta chain emerged from a study of blood T cell repertoires in COVID-19. Looking at the study overall: The United States, Italy and Spain provided the acute and convalescent COVID-19 samples. T cells, B-cell-depleted T cells, or PBMCs provided the cDNA or gDNA that served as material.

Original processing notes: For nucleated cells, counts were estimated from reference gene primer amplification. Assay used: immunoSEQ multiplex PCR; TCRdb lists only in-frame clones, some missing. V and J calls and clone size come straight from that table; D and trimming were deduced from the DNA. The sample consists of around 260,000 clones, about 89% of them appearing once. The CDR3 has 13 amino acids. CDR1 ENHRY and CDR2 SYGVKD come from the germline V gene. V lost 6 bases, J lost 0 bases, and 7 bases lay in between. The material sequenced was peripheral blood. The sequence derives from a man aged 30-40 years with acute or convalescent COVID-19. The chain combines TRBV10-3 with TRBJ2-3; no reliable D call. CDR3 in DNA: TGTGCCATCAGCCCCCGGAGCACAGATACGCAGTATTTT. Translating it yields CAISPRSTDTQYF.